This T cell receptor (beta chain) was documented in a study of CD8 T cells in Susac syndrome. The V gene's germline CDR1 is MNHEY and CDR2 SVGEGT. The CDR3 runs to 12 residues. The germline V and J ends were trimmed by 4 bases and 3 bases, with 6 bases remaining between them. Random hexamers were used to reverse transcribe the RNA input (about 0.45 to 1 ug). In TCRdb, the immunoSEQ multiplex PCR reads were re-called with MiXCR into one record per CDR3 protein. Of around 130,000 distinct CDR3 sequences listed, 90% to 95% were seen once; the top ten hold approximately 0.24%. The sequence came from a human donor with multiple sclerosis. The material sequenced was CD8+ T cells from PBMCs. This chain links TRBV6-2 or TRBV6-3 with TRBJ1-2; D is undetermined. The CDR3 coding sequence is TGTGCCAGCAGTTTGGGAGACTATGGCTACACCTTC. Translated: CASSLGDYGYTF.